This TCR beta chain was obtained from a study of T cell repertoires in cytomegalovirus infection. Study background: Matching HLA type and CMV infection were both indicated by public TCR beta signatures.

TCRdb re-called the reads through MiXCR, storing one row per CDR3 protein. Among about a million distinct CDR3 sequences, around 32% were seen once, and the ten largest hold 11% to 15%. Study-level results: Dominating the ex vivo response were TCR beta clonotypes that were CMV-specific and HLA-C-restricted.

Concerning this clonotype itself: The antigen is unknown.

Per germline, CDR1 ENHRY and CDR2 SYGVKD. J lost 4 bases, V lost 6 bases, and 6 bases had no gene match. This CDR3 spans 15 amino acids. The clonotype comes from a human donor in good health (CMV status not recorded). Some clones in this sample may be carry-over from other donors' samples. Material: cultured CD8+ T cells from PBMCs, obtained from culture after CMV antigen stimulation. This chain joins TRBV10-3 and TRBJ2-1, with TRBD2 matching 10 bases. This CDR3 is CAIRISGGSYNEQFF. The CDR3 bases are TGTGCCATCAGAATTAGCGGGGGGTCTTACAATGAGCAGTTCTTC.